One sample yielded the 29 T cell receptor beta chains listed below, sequenced in a study of blood T cell repertoires in COVID-19. Assay: immunoSEQ multiplex PCR; the TCRdb copy retains only in-frame clones and omits some. The sample yields 18,000 or so clones, 81% seen once. Sequenced material: peripheral blood. The source is a man aged 35 to 55 with active or convalescent COVID-19.

The chain couples TRBV3-1 (or the pseudogene TRBV3-2) to TRBJ1-4; D unresolved. Germline V gene sequence: CDR1 LGHDT, CDR2 YNNKEL (reference sequence). The ends were cut back, 6 bases at V and 7 bases at J, with 15 bases in the middle. The CDR3 totals 14 residues. In DNA form, the CDR3 reads TGTGCCAGCAGTACCGATAGCCTGGTTGAAAAACTGTTTTTT. This gives the protein CASSTDSLVEKLFF.

CDR3 amino acids: CASSWSGGASYGYTF. The CDR3 DNA reads as TGTGCCAGCAGCTGGAGCGGAGGGGCCAGCTATGGCTACACCTTC. This sequence joins TRBV11-2 and TRBJ1-2, with D tentatively TRBD1 (5 bases). The CDR3 runs to 15 residues. CDR1 and CDR2 from the germline V gene are SGHAT and FQNNGV. With 4 bases removed from V and 4 bases from J, the gap between germline ends came to 16 bases.

This clone is a singleton in its sample. V is TRBV15 and J is TRBJ2-3; 7 bases are a match to TRBD2. Germline values: CDR1 LNHNV, CDR2 YYDKDF (reference sequence). The CDR3 extends over 13 amino acids. V was clipped by 6 bases and J by 1 base; unmatched bases: 1. The CDR3: CATRSGGTDTQYF. The CDR3, as DNA: TGTGCCACCAGGAGCGGGGGCACAGATACGCAGTATTTT.

The gene calls are TRBV15 and TRBJ1-1; D is ambiguous. Germline loops: CDR1 LNHNV, CDR2 YYDKDF (reference sequence). There are 14 residues in the CDR3. The V end was cut by 5 bases, the J end by 2 bases, with 12 bases between. CDR3 residues: CATSRPSVNTEAFF. In DNA, the CDR3 is TGTGCCACCAGCCGGCCTAGTGTAAACACTGAAGCTTTCTTT.

In this sample, this clone turned up once. The V and J genes are TRBV7-2 and TRBJ2-5; D uncertain. Trimming shortened V by 1 base and J by 5 bases, and 11 bases separated the two germline ends. CDR3 length equals 14 residues. Germline V gene sequence: CDR1 SGHTA, CDR2 FQGNSA. CDR3 nucleotide sequence: TGTGCCAGCAGCTTAGTTATTAGCTTGGAGACCCAGTACTTC. Protein: CASSLVISLETQYF.

This sequence joins TRBV4-3 and TRBJ2-7; D perhaps matches TRBD2 (6 bases). Germline CDR1 reads LGHNA; CDR2 reads YSLEER. The ends were cut back, 0 bases at V and 2 bases at J, with 11 bases in the middle. The CDR3 is 15 residues long. The CDR3 nucleotides read TGCGCCAGCAGCCAAGATCGGGGGTTTACCTACGAGCAGTACTTC. Its protein is CASSQDRGFTYEQYF.

The chain combines TRBV11-3 with TRBJ2-1; the match to TRBD2 covers 11 bases. CDR1 and CDR2 from the germline V gene are SGHNT and YENEEA. After removal of 5 bases from V and 10 bases from J, the junction contained 7 bases not matched to a gene. The CDR3 runs to 14 residues. Here the CDR3 reads CASSVTSGVKEQFF. DNA of the CDR3: TGTGCCAGCAGCGTGACTAGCGGGGTAAAAGAGCAGTTCTTC.

The chain has TRBV5-1 and TRBJ1-2; TRBD1 aligns across 12 bases. J gave up 7 bases and V 1 base, and 5 bases lay outside the gene matches. The CDR3 extends over 15 amino acids. The germline gives CDR1 SGHRS, CDR2 YFSETQ. CDR3 DNA sequence: TGCGCCAGCAGCTTGTCGGGGACAGGGGGCTCTGGCTACACCTTC. Its translation is CASSLSGTGGSGYTF. Using reference TRBV5-1 and TRBJ1-2 for the parts outside the CDR3, the full variable domain is KAGVTQTPRYLIKTRGQQVTLSCSPISGHRSVSWYQQTPGQGLQFLFEYFSETQRNKGNFPGRFSGRQFSNSRSEMNVSTLELGDSALYLCASSLSGTGGSGYTFGSGTRLTVV.

This clone was seen a few times. The chain is built from TRBV25-1 and TRBJ1-6; a weak D match, TRBD1 (6 bases). The CDR3 has 13 residues. The germline V gene has CDR1 MGHDK and CDR2 SYGVNS. V was pared by 7 bases and J by 8 bases, with 12 bases between. CDR3: CASKWNRDSPLHF. CDR3 DNA: TGTGCCAGCAAGTGGAACAGGGATTCACCCCTCCACTTT.

This chain links TRBV29-1 with TRBJ2-5, with a tentative D call TRBD2 (6 bases). Looked up from germline, CDR1 is SQVTM and CDR2 is ANQGSEA. The CDR3 is 15 amino acids. V was pared by 6 bases and J by 0 bases, with 17 bases between. CDR3 amino acids: CSVTGLPPYQETQYF. The CDR3 DNA reads TGCAGCGTGACCGGACTACCCCCGTACCAAGAGACCCAGTACTTC.

The chain carries TRBV4-1 and TRBJ2-5; D remains unclear. Trimming removed 5 bases from V and 0 bases from J, with 10 bases in between. CDR3 length: 14 residues. The germline V gene has CDR1 MGHRA and CDR2 YSYEKL. CDR3 loop: CASSAARYQETQYF. As DNA, the CDR3 is TGCGCCAGCAGCGCAGCTAGGTACCAAGAGACCCAGTACTTC.

This clone was counted only a few times. The rearrangement links TRBV3-1 (or the pseudogene TRBV3-2) to TRBJ2-7, with D possibly being TRBD1 (6 bases). The ends were cut back, 0 bases at V and 1 base at J, with 10 bases in the middle. Germline CDR1 and CDR2: LGHDT and YNNKEL (reference sequence). The CDR3 consists of 15 residues. CDR3 loop: CASSQDQGQSYEQYF. CDR3 nucleotide sequence: TGTGCCAGCAGCCAAGATCAAGGACAGTCCTACGAGCAGTACTTC.

This chain uses TRBV3-1 (or the pseudogene TRBV3-2) with TRBJ1-3; D unclear. Deletions cut 0 bases from V and 4 bases from J, with 4 bases between. Looked up from germline, CDR1 is LGHDT and CDR2 is YNNKEL (reference sequence). This CDR3 comprises 13 residues. CDR3 sequence reads: CASSQDSGNTIYF. The CDR3 bases are TGTGCCAGCAGCCAAGACTCCGGAAACACCATATATTTT.

The genes are TRBV20-1 and TRBJ1-2, with a possible D match to TRBD1 (6 bases). In germline, CDR1 is DFQATT, CDR2 SNEGSKA (reference sequence). Trimming cost V 3 bases and J 5 bases, with 16 bases left between them. The CDR3 loop spans 14 amino acids. The CDR3 region is CSASSPGAKYGYTF. CDR3 nucleotide sequence: TGCAGTGCTAGTTCCCCAGGGGCGAAGTATGGCTACACCTTC.

The rearrangement uses TRBV5-5 and TRBJ2-1; D not resolved. The CDR3 runs 13 residues. Trimming took 0 bases from V and 10 from J, leaving 11 bases between them. Germline V gene lookup returns CDR1 SGHKS and CDR2 YYEKEE (reference sequence). The CDR3 loop is CASSLELVEEQFF. CDR3 DNA: TGTGCCAGCAGCTTGGAGCTAGTTGAGGAGCAGTTCTTC.

This chain connects TRBV21-1 to TRBJ2-7; the table gives TRBD1 as D, unverified against the DNA. TRBV21-1 is noted as a pseudogene. CDR3 size: 12 residues. The DNA for the CDR3 is TGTGCCAGCAGCAGGGACAGGTTCGAGCAGTACTTC. This gives the protein CASSRDRFEQYF.

V and J are TRBV5-8 and TRBJ2-1; 7 bases are shared with TRBD2. Germline CDR1 and CDR2: SGHTS and YDEGEE. The CDR3 extends over 14 amino acids. The V segment lost 7 bases and the J segment 4 bases; nucleotides outside the gene matches: 8. The CDR3 is CASGEGLRYNEQFF. CDR3 nucleotides: TGTGCCAGCGGGGAGGGGTTGAGATACAATGAGCAGTTCTTC.

The rearrangement links TRBV24-1 to TRBJ2-6; 10 bases map to TRBD1. Trimming cost V 9 bases and J 2 bases; bases outside gene matches: 9. The CDR3 spans 17 residues. Germline loops: CDR1 KGHDR, CDR2 SFDVKD. The CDR3 region is CATLRGQGIPGANVLTF. The CDR3 nucleotides read TGTGCCACCTTGAGGGGACAGGGGATCCCTGGGGCCAACGTCCTGACTTTC.

The rearrangement links TRBV2 to TRBJ2-3, with a weak D call TRBD2 (5 bases). CDR3 length: 14 amino acids. Germline-derived CDR1 and CDR2 are SNHLY and FYNNEI. Trimming took off 8 bases at V and 1 base at J, with 13 bases between the two ends. This chain's CDR3 is CASADRRGTDTQYF. DNA of the CDR3: TGTGCCAGCGCGGACCGGCGGGGCACAGATACGCAGTATTTT.

The J gene is TRBJ2-5, the V gene TRBV10-1; possible D gene TRBD2, 7 bases. The V end was cut by 5 bases, the J end by 3 bases, with 16 bases between. Germline lookup yields CDR1 WNHNN and CDR2 SYGVQD (reference sequence). The CDR3 covers 15 residues. CDR3: CASSFGGPGEETQYF. In nucleotides, the CDR3 is TGCGCCAGCAGTTTCGGGGGGCCGGGGGAAGAGACCCAGTACTTC.

The DNA for the CDR3 is TGCGCCAGCAGCCAAGATCCCACAGGGAACTATGGCTACACCTTC. As protein: CASSQDPTGNYGYTF. The rearrangement joins TRBV4-3 to TRBJ1-2, with D possibly matching TRBD1 (6 bases). The ends were cut back, 0 bases at V and 2 bases at J, with 10 bases in the middle. The CDR3 has 15 residues. Germline V CDR1 and CDR2: LGHNA, YSLEER.

The chain carries TRBV29-1 and TRBJ2-3; 11 nucleotides line up with TRBD2. V dropped 7 bases and J dropped 6; count of bases not matched to a gene: 6. The germline gives CDR1 SQVTM, CDR2 ANQGSEA. This CDR3 has 13 amino acids. The CDR3 DNA reads as TGCAGCGACATAGCGGGGGGGACGGATACGCAGTATTTT. Translation gives CSDIAGGTDTQYF.

The CDR3 region has the DNA TGTGCCAGCAGTATGGGACAGGGTGGGGAGACCCAGTACTTC. Translation gives CASSMGQGGETQYF. J is TRBJ2-5 and V is TRBV25-1; 9 positions match TRBD1. Germline lookup yields CDR1 MGHDK and CDR2 SYGVNS. This CDR3 spans 14 amino acids. V was pared by 5 bases and J by 5 bases, with 6 bases of the junction left unmatched.

The DNA for the CDR3 is TGTGCCAGCAGCCCGAGGGACAGGGTTACTGAAGCTTTCTTT. Translation gives CASSPRDRVTEAFF. V gene TRBV3-1 (or the pseudogene TRBV3-2) combines with J gene TRBJ1-1, with TRBD1 matching over 9 bases. The CDR3 is made up of 14 amino acids. Germline V gives CDR1 LGHDT, CDR2 YNNKEL (reference sequence). Trimming at V came to 4 bases and at J to 5 bases, leaving 5 bases not matched to a gene.

The chain joins TRBV24-1 to TRBJ2-1; the match to TRBD1 covers 10 bases. Germline V gene sequence: CDR1 KGHDR, CDR2 SFDVKD. The CDR3 length is 17 residues. Trimming cost V 3 bases and J 7 bases; bases outside gene matches: 11. This chain's CDR3 is CATSDRASGQGRNEQFF. CDR3 nucleotide sequence: TGTGCCACCAGTGATCGAGCATCGGGACAGGGGAGGAATGAGCAGTTCTTC.

The V gene is TRBV6-5, the J gene TRBJ2-3; 10 bases align to TRBD2. V lost 5 bases and J lost 1; bases outside the gene matches: 3. The germline CDR1 and CDR2 sequences are MNHEY and SVGAGI. This CDR3 contains 15 residues. The CDR3 is CASSLAGVGTDTQYF. CDR3 sequence (DNA): TGTGCCAGCAGTCTAGCGGGGGTTGGCACAGATACGCAGTATTTT.

This chain joins TRBV9 and TRBJ1-4; D possibly corresponds to TRBD1 (6 bases). Trimming left V 4 bases short and J 0 bases short, with 13 bases between. There are 16 residues in the CDR3. Germline values: CDR1 SGDLS, CDR2 YYNGEE. This chain's CDR3 is CASSKTHRATNEKLFF. CDR3 DNA: TGTGCCAGCAGCAAAACCCACAGGGCAACTAATGAAAAACTGTTTTTT.

The genes are TRBV7-2 and TRBJ1-2; 9 positions agree with TRBD1. V was pared by 5 bases and J by 7 bases, with 8 bases of the junction left unmatched. CDR1 and CDR2 (germline): SGHTA, FQGNSA. The CDR3 sequence is 14 residues long. The CDR3 DNA sequence: TGTGCCAGCAGCGGGGACAGGGTCTTCGGTGGCTACACCTTC. As protein: CASSGDRVFGGYTF.

Here the CDR3 reads CASSLDPGQGRGYTF. CDR3 bases: TGTGCCAGCAGCTTGGATCCGGGACAGGGAAGAGGCTACACCTTC. V gene TRBV5-6 combines with J gene TRBJ1-2; 9 nucleotides match TRBD1. Germline CDR1 reads SGHDT; CDR2 reads YYEEEE. V lost 0 bases and J lost 8; bases outside the gene matches: 8. The CDR3 has 15 residues.